The source of this T cell receptor (beta chain) is a study of OX40 agonist ivuxolimab in advanced cancers. Study-wide context: Ivuxolimab was an agonistic, fully human IgG2 monoclonal antibody directed against OX40 (CD134), a costimulatory receptor. Intravenous ivuxolimab was administered to patients every 2 weeks at six dose levels: 0.01, 0.1, 0.3, 1.5, 3 and 10 mg/kg. Among the roughly 50 dose-escalation patients, 19 had hepatocellular carcinoma, roughly 15 melanoma, 9 renal cell carcinoma and 9 head and neck cancer. In the dose-escalation cohort, 82.7% of patients were male, and the mean age was around 60 years, with a range of 23 to 79. Patients were allowed to have had prior anti-PD-1, anti-PD-L1 or anti-CTLA-4 therapy, and 30% to 50% of the dose-escalation patients had previously received checkpoint inhibitors. Partial responses were achieved by three dose-escalation patients, of whom one had hepatocellular carcinoma and two had cutaneous melanoma. Peripheral TCRbeta sequencing aimed to test whether ivuxolimab altered TCR sequence diversity and caused clonal T-cell expansion. The paper covers the monotherapy dose-escalation part of the phase I ivuxolimab trial, which included N ≈ 50 patients. Paper-wide results and their limitations: Which antigens the clonally expanded peripheral T cells were specific for was not determined. At doses from 0.1 to 3.0 mg/kg, clonal expansion was seen in both CD4+ and CD8+ blood T cells between baseline and week 6. On average, CD8+ T cells showed more expanded clones than CD4+ T cells after ivuxolimab. Partial responders in the 0.1-3.0 mg/kg groups had among the lowest normalized peripheral clonal expansion, especially among CD8+ T cells. Low levels of normalized T-cell clonal expansion were also seen in some patients who did not respond.

Patients with a history of autoimmune disease or receiving systemic immunosuppression were excluded from the trial. Peripheral blood for TCR sequencing was collected from all dose cohorts at baseline, on cycle 4 day 1, and on cycle 7 day 1. The samples were taken from a phase I, first-in-human, multicenter, open-label dose-escalation trial of ivuxolimab. The trial enrolled adults with locally advanced or metastatic head and neck squamous cell, hepatocellular, melanoma or renal cell carcinoma. Before TCR sequencing, CD4+ T cells and CD8+ T cells from peripheral blood were sorted into separate populations. This clone appeared a single time. No cognate antigen has been identified for it. Per-base qualities were not stored, and no clone one base away is much larger. Other DNA sequences of this sample code for an identical CDR3. From the cysteine through the phenylalanine, the CDR3 covers 15 amino acids. The sequence is cut down to CDR3 DNA, 45 bases in frame from base 1. The junction shows trimming of 5 bases on V and 3 bases on J, and the gene matches do not reach 8 bases of it. Sequences SEHNR (CDR1) and FQNEAQ (CDR2) are obtained from the germline V gene (reference sequence).

Genomic DNA was isolated from the sorted cells so that the TCRbeta CDR3 region could be sequenced. The immunoSEQ Assay was used to sequence the TCRbeta CDR3 regions. TCRdb holds this immuneACCESS table with in-frame rearrangements only. Some clones are missing; in checked studies, unresolved V genes explain under half, and the rest has no known cause. In all, the sample holds roughly 45,000 clones, and approximately 83% of those were seen once. Together, the top ten hold 30% to 45% of the sample. The chain was built from TRBV7-9 and TRBJ2-3, and 7 junction bases match TRBD2. The sequence came from an adult with an advanced solid tumor such as melanoma, head and neck, liver or kidney cancer. Sequenced here: CD4+ or CD8+ T cells sorted from blood, sampled in a trial of the OX40 agonist ivuxolimab. The DNA is TGTGCCAGCAGCCTAGGACTAGTTCTAACAGATACGCAGTATTTT. Its product reads: CASSLGLVLTDTQYF.